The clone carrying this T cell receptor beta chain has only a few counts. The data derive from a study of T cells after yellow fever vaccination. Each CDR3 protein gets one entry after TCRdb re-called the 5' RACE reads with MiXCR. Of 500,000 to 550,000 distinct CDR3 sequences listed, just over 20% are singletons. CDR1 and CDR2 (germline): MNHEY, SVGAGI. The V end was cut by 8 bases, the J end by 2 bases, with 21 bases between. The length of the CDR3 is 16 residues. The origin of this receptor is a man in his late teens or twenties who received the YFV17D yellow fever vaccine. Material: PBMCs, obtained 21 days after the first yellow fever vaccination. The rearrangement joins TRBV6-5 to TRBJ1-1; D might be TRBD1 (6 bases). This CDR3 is CASQRGGLRENTEAFF. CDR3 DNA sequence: TGTGCCAGCCAGCGGGGGGGCCTCAGGGAAAACACTGAAGCTTTCTTT.